The 5 T cell receptor beta chains below all came from one sample that was sequenced in a study of cytomegalovirus exposure and HLA in healthy donors. Primers for the PCR totalled 60 Vbeta and 13 Jbeta. Profiled with immunoSEQ multiplex PCR; TCRdb holds only in-frame clones, not every one. In the table there are over 250,000 clones, roughly 90% of which are singletons. The specimen sequenced was PBMCs. The receptor source for this set is a middle-aged man in good health and CMV-seropositive.

The gene calls are TRBV13 and TRBJ1-4, with 7 bases fitting TRBD1. The CDR3 is 14 amino acids. CDR1 is PRHDT, CDR2 FYEKMQ, per germline (reference sequence). J was trimmed by 4 bases and V by 4 bases; bases with no gene match: 3. In nucleotides, the CDR3 is TGTGCCAGCAGCTCGGGACAGCTTAATGAAAAACTGTTTTTT. Amino acid sequence: CASSSGQLNEKLFF.

The chain links TRBV6-5 to TRBJ2-3, with unresolved D. Deletions cut 2 bases from V and 4 bases from J, with 16 bases between. Germline CDR1 MNHEY, CDR2 SVGAGI. The CDR3 sequence is 16 residues long. In DNA form, the CDR3 reads TGTGCCAGCAGTTACCTGAGGCCTCCCTATCCAGATACGCAGTATTTT. Protein sequence: CASSYLRPPYPDTQYF.

The chain recombines TRBV10-1 with TRBJ2-7; no definite D call. V was shortened by 3 bases and J by 3 bases, with 18 bases between the two germline ends. The CDR3 length is 16 residues. Germline V CDR1 and CDR2: WNHNN, SYGVQD (reference sequence). CDR3 DNA: TGCGCCAGCAGTGATGGCTTAAGTGGAGTAAACTACGAGCAGTACTTC. This gives the protein CASSDGLSGVNYEQYF.

This clone was found once. The chain has TRBV5-6 and TRBJ2-3; maybe TRBD2 (5 bases). With 0 bases removed from V and 0 bases from J, the gap between germline ends came to 11 bases. The CDR3 has 16 residues. Germline loops: CDR1 SGHDT, CDR2 YYEEEE. The CDR3 nucleotides are TGTGCCAGCAGCTTGGAGTTAGCGCCGAGCACAGATACGCAGTATTTT. Protein: CASSLELAPSTDTQYF.

The chain employs TRBV27 and TRBJ1-2; 11 positions match TRBD1. The CDR3 loop spans 17 amino acids. V lost 4 bases, J lost 3 bases, and 10 bases stayed unmatched. Germline CDR1 MNHEY, CDR2 SMNVEV (reference sequence). This CDR3 is CASSSMPGQGVYYGYTF. The CDR3 DNA reads TGTGCCAGCAGTTCCATGCCGGGACAGGGGGTTTACTATGGCTACACCTTC.